A selection of T cell receptor beta chains follows, all from one sample in a study of T cell repertoires in cytomegalovirus infection. TCRdb re-analysed the reads in MiXCR, keeping a single row per CDR3 protein. The sample yields about 200,000 distinct CDR3 sequences, about a tenth seen once. Sequencing input: PBMCs. These receptors originate from a human donor in good health (CMV status not recorded). Some clones in this sample may be carry-over from other donors' samples. The CDR3 runs from the conserved cysteine through the conserved F or W. D genes are given only for firm matches. Clone size, where shown, is once, few, many, or a class for clones that have expanded.

CDR3aa,CDR3nt,v_gene,len,j_gene,d_gene,abundance
CASSRGGTGETQYF,TGTGCCAGCAGCCGCGGGGGGACGGGCGAGACCCAGTACTTC,TRBV7-2,14,TRBJ2-5,TRBD2,many
CASSYDRSLEAFF,TGTGCCAGCAGTTACGACAGGTCCCTTGAAGCTTTCTTT,TRBV6-2/TRBV6-3,13,TRBJ1-1,-,many
CSAGAQQLGSGYEQYF,TGCAGCGCTGGGGCCCAGCAACTCGGTTCGGGGTACGAGCAGTACTTC,TRBV29-1,16,TRBJ2-7,-,-
CASETSGRGGANVLTF,TGTGCCAGCGAGACTAGCGGGAGAGGTGGGGCCAACGTCCTGACTTTC,TRBV5-4,16,TRBJ2-6,TRBD2,-
CASSPTSTGELFF,TGTGCCAGCAGCCCGACAAGCACCGGGGAGCTGTTTTTT,TRBV7-2,13,TRBJ2-2,-,many
CATGRLENIQYF,TGTGCTACGGGCCGCCTGGAAAACATTCAGTACTTC,TRBV19,12,TRBJ2-4,-,-
CASSYSQPEQYF,TGTGCCAGCAGTTACTCGCAGCCCGAGCAGTACTTC,TRBV6-6,12,TRBJ2-7,-,few
CASSVVVQGNQPQHF,TGTGCCAGCAGTGTTGTTGTCCAGGGCAATCAGCCCCAGCATTTT,TRBV6-1,15,TRBJ1-5,-,few
CASSPWTGENSPLHF,TGTGCCAGCAGCCCTTGGACAGGGGAAAATTCACCCCTCCACTTT,TRBV7-3,15,TRBJ1-6,TRBD1,-
CAISFNPRDEQYF,TGTGCCATCAGTTTCAACCCGAGGGACGAGCAGTACTTC,TRBV10-3,13,TRBJ2-7,-,many
CASSLRGWGEQFF,TGTGCCAGCAGCTTGCGGGGGTGGGGGGAGCAGTTCTTC,TRBV7-2,13,TRBJ2-1,TRBD2,many
CASSLGLAGPNTGELFF,TGTGCCAGCAGCTTAGGCCTAGCGGGACCGAACACCGGGGAGCTGTTTTTT,TRBV7-6,17,TRBJ2-2,TRBD2,many
CASRSIGHLGAEAFF,TGCGCCAGCAGATCTATTGGACACTTAGGCGCTGAAGCTTTCTTT,TRBV5-1,15,TRBJ1-1,-,-
CASSLGPAPYGYTF,TGTGCCAGCAGCTTAGGGCCAGCCCCCTATGGCTACACCTTC,TRBV7-2,14,TRBJ1-2,-,many
CASSYPGQGAREAFF,TGTGCCAGCAGCTATCCGGGACAGGGTGCTAGGGAAGCTTTCTTT,TRBV7-2,15,TRBJ1-1,TRBD1,many
CASGGPRGPSGTYEQYF,TGTGCCAGCGGGGGGCCCCGCGGCCCGAGTGGGACCTACGAGCAGTACTTC,TRBV3-1,17,TRBJ2-7,-,-
CASSPVGGGNQPQHF,TGTGCCAGCAGCCCGGTTGGGGGAGGGAATCAGCCCCAGCATTTT,TRBV6-6,15,TRBJ1-5,-,-
CASSSRDGNTEAFF,TGTGCCAGCAGTAGCCGGGACGGGAACACTGAAGCTTTCTTT,TRBV12-3/TRBV12-4,14,TRBJ1-1,-,many
CASSSRDRGRETQYF,TGTGCCAGCAGCTCGAGAGACAGGGGTCGAGAGACCCAGTACTTC,TRBV7-2,15,TRBJ2-5,TRBD1,-
CATSRVRGADTEAFF,TGTGCCACCAGCAGAGTACGGGGTGCGGACACTGAAGCTTTCTTT,TRBV15,15,TRBJ1-1,-,-
CASSLSLGDPQFF,TGCGCCAGCAGCTTGAGTCTTGGAGACCCCCAGTTCTTC,TRBV5-1,13,TRBJ2-1,-,-
CASSLAGRNTDTQYF,TGTGCCAGCAGCTTAGCGGGGAGGAACACAGATACGCAGTATTTT,TRBV7-2,15,TRBJ2-3,-,many
CASSTYGERRFF,TGTGCCAGCAGCACATATGGAGAAAGGCGGTTCTTC,TRBV7-2,12,TRBJ2-1,-,many
CASSLWQGVANEQFF,TGTGCCAGCAGCTTATGGCAGGGGGTGGCCAATGAGCAGTTCTTC,TRBV7-2,15,TRBJ2-1,TRBD1,many
CASSARRGNSNQPQHF,TGTGCCAGCAGCGCCCGTCGAGGAAATAGCAATCAGCCCCAGCATTTT,TRBV7-2,16,TRBJ1-5,-,many
CASTWGASNQPQHF,TGTGCCAGTACCTGGGGCGCGAGCAATCAGCCCCAGCATTTT,TRBV19,14,TRBJ1-5,-,many
CASSQRTGREAFF,TGTGCCAGCAGTCAGAGGACAGGGCGTGAAGCTTTCTTT,TRBV28,13,TRBJ1-1,TRBD1,few
CASSTMTQGKSYEQYF,TGTGCCAGCAGCACCATGACACAGGGAAAATCCTACGAGCAGTACTTC,TRBV7-2,16,TRBJ2-7,-,many
CASSPRTGIYEQYF,TGTGCCAGCAGCCCAAGGACGGGTATCTACGAGCAGTACTTC,TRBV7-9,14,TRBJ2-7,-,-
CASSFSGRVGHEQFF,TGTGCCAGCAGCTTCAGCGGGAGGGTGGGGCATGAGCAGTTCTTC,TRBV7-2,15,TRBJ2-1,TRBD2,many
CASSLGRPSTDTQYF,TGTGCCAGCAGTTTAGGAAGGCCCAGCACAGATACGCAGTATTTT,TRBV12-3/TRBV12-4,15,TRBJ2-3,-,many
CASSLVARGNQPQHF,TGTGCCAGCAGCTTAGTGGCACGGGGCAATCAGCCCCAGCATTTT,TRBV7-8,15,TRBJ1-5,-,many
CASSRPQNEGANYNEQFF,TGTGCCAGCAGCCGCCCCCAAAATGAGGGAGCCAACTACAATGAGCAGTTCTTC,TRBV7-2,18,TRBJ2-1,-,-
CATSDRTSGVNTGELFF,TGTGCCACCAGTGATCGAACTAGCGGGGTGAACACCGGGGAGCTGTTTTTT,TRBV24-1,17,TRBJ2-2,TRBD2,many
CASTSGTGYFETQYF,TGTGCCAGCACCTCCGGGACAGGGTATTTCGAGACCCAGTACTTC,TRBV28,15,TRBJ2-5,TRBD1,-
CASKTARSQDVTGELFF,TGTGCCAGCAAAACCGCAAGGTCCCAAGACGTCACCGGGGAGCTGTTTTTT,TRBV28,17,TRBJ2-2,-,-
CASWDRGTYNEQFF,TGTGCCAGCTGGGACAGGGGGACCTACAATGAGCAGTTCTTC,TRBV12-3/TRBV12-4,14,TRBJ2-1,TRBD1,few
CSGWDRGSARTEAFF,TGCAGTGGTTGGGACAGGGGGTCGGCTAGGACTGAAGCTTTCTTT,TRBV20-1,15,TRBJ1-1,TRBD1,few